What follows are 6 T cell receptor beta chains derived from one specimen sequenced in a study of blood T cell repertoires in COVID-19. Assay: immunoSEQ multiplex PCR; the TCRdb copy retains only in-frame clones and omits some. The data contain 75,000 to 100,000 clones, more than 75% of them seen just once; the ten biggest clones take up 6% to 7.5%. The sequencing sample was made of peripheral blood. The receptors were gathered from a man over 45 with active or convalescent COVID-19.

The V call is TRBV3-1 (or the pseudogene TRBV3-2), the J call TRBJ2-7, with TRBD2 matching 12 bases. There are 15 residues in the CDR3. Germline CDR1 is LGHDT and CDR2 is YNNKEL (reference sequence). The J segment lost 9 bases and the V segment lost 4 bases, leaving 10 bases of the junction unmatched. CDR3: CASSPRLAGVGRQYF. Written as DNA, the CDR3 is TGTGCCAGCAGCCCCCGACTAGCGGGGGTGGGTCGGCAGTACTTC.

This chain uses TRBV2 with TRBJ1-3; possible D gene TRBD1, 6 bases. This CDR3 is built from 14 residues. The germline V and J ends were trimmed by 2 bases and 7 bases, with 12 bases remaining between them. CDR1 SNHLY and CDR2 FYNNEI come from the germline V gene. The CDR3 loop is CASSEWTETNTIYF. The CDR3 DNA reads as TGTGCCAGCAGTGAATGGACAGAGACGAACACCATATATTTT.

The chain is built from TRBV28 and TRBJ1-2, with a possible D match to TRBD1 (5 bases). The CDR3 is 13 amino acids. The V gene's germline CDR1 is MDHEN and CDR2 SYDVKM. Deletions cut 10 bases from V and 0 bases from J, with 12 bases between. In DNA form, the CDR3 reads TGTGCCATACAGGTCCCCTCTAACTATGGCTACACCTTC. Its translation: CAIQVPSNYGYTF.

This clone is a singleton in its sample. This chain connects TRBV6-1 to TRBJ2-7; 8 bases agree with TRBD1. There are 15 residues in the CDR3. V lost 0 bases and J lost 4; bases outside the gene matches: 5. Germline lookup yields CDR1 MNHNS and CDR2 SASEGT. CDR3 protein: CASSEAQGAVYEQYF. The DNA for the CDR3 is TGTGCCAGCAGTGAAGCTCAGGGGGCGGTATACGAGCAGTACTTC.

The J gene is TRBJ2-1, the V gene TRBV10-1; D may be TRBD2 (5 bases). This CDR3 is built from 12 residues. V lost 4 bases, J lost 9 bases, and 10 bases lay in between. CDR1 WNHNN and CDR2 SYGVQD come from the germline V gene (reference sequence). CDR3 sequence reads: CASSATGGEQFF. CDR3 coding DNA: TGCGCCAGCAGTGCGACCGGAGGTGAGCAGTTCTTC.

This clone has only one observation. Written as DNA, the CDR3 is TGTGCCAGCAGCTTTGCGCGGTTGGCGGGGGCCGGATGCGGGGAGCTGTTTTTT. This sequence encodes CASSFARLAGAGCGELFF. The chain has TRBV12-1 and TRBJ2-2; the D call of TRBD2 is as the table states it, not checked on the DNA. TRBV12-1 is designated a pseudogene. This CDR3 region has 18 residues.